Sequencing of this TCR beta chain was carried out in a study of shared clonotypes between healthy human individuals. Study context: Donors consisted of two women and three men between 18 and 49.

Worth noting for this clone: At one end the junction does not follow the germline gene, possibly because of a read error.

Germline CDR1 MNHEY, CDR2 SVGAGI. The CDR3 runs 13 residues. An assay was performed, and its level was deep. TCRdb's copy holds only in-frame clones and misses some; the assay was immunoSEQ multiplex PCR. The sample holds 450,000 to 500,000 clones, approximately 81% seen once. V gene TRBV6-5 combines with J gene TRBJ2-7; perhaps TRBD2 as D (5 bases). The source material was PBMCs. The TCR originated in a woman in her forties in good health. Some clones in this sample may be carry-over from other donors' samples. CDR3: CACRRTGSYEQYF. DNA of the CDR3: TGTGCCTGCAGAAGGACTGGCTCCTACGAGCAGTACTTC.